These T cell receptor beta chains were read from a single sample in a study of blood T cell repertoires in COVID-19. The data were produced by immunoSEQ multiplex PCR, yet TCRdb's version contains in-frame clones alone and is incomplete. The sample lists about 220,000 clones, more than 65% occurring once. Specimen: peripheral blood. These receptors originate from a woman of 80 years or more with acute or convalescent COVID-19. Each CDR3 is given with its conserved first and last residue. D genes are given only for firm matches. Size is stated for part of the rows, as once, few or many counts, or as a class when the clone is expanded.

. | TRBD1 | 14 | TRBJ1-2 | TRBV2 | TGTGCCAGCAGCCTGACAGGGGAGAGCTATGGCTACACCTTC | CASSLTGESYGYTF
few | TRBD1 | 14 | TRBJ2-7 | TRBV3-1/TRBV3-2 | TGTGCCAGCAGCCAACGGACAGGGGAGGGCGAGCAGTACTTC | CASSQRTGEGEQYF
. | TRBD1 | 16 | TRBJ1-2 | TRBV19 | TGTGCCAGTAGCAAACAGGGGGCAAGGAAAAACTATGGCTACACCTTC | CASSKQGARKNYGYTF
. | TRBD1 | 18 | TRBJ1-5 | TRBV10-3 | TGTGCCATCAGTGAACAACAGCCCGGGACAGCCCGGCCCCAGCCCCAGCATTTT | CAISEQQPGTARPQPQHF
. | . | 15 | TRBJ1-2 | TRBV3-1/TRBV3-2 | TGTGCCAGCAGCCAAGCCGTACGAAGCCCCTATGGCTACACCTTC | CASSQAVRSPYGYTF
once | TRBD1 | 13 | TRBJ1-5 | TRBV15 | TGTGCCACCGGGGACAGTTCCAATCAGCCCCAGCATTTT | CATGDSSNQPQHF
. | . | 15 | TRBJ2-4 | TRBV19 | TGTGCCAGTACCGCAAGGGGGGGTCCCAAAAACATTCAGTACTTC | CASTARGGPKNIQYF
. | TRBD2 | 16 | TRBJ2-7 | TRBV11-2 | TGTGCCAGCAGCCTCATAAGGCCGGGGGGAGGCTACGAGCAGTACTTC | CASSLIRPGGGYEQYF
. | TRBD2 | 14 | TRBJ2-7 | TRBV6-6 | TGTGCCAGCAGTCTAGGACTAGACCAGGCCGAGCAGTACTTC | CASSLGLDQAEQYF
once | . | 14 | TRBJ2-7 | TRBV21-1 | TGTGCCAGCAGCAAAAGTACAGGGGGCCACGAGCAGTACTTC | CASSKSTGGHEQYF
. | TRBD1 | 16 | TRBJ1-3 | TRBV19 | TGTGCCAGTAGTACCGCGGGACAGGGTGCTGGAAACACCATATATTTT | CASSTAGQGAGNTIYF
. | . | 15 | TRBJ2-2 | TRBV11-1 | TGTGCCAGCAGCCCCCCAGGGGCCGTCACCGGGGAGCTGTTTTTT | CASSPPGAVTGELFF
. | TRBD1 | 15 | TRBJ1-1 | TRBV5-4 | TGTGCCAGCAGCTTGCAGGGGGCGCGGAACACTGAAGCTTTCTTT | CASSLQGARNTEAFF
. | . | 13 | TRBJ1-1 | TRBV18 | TGTGCCAGCTCAACTCCTTCGAGGCCTGAAGCTTTCTTT | CASSTPSRPEAFF
. | TRBD1 | 17 | TRBJ2-2 | TRBV10-3 | TGTGCCATCACAGTTTCCGGACAGGGGGCGGGGACCGGGGAGCTGTTTTTT | CAITVSGQGAGTGELFF
. | . | 14 | TRBJ1-2 | TRBV3-1/TRBV3-2 | TGTGCCAGCAGCCAAGATACCAGGGTTCGGGGCTACACCTTC | CASSQDTRVRGYTF
. | . | 10 | TRBJ2-7 | TRBV19 | TGTGCCAGTGGGACTTACGAGCAGTACTTC | CASGTYEQYF
. | . | 13 | TRBJ1-2 | TRBV29-1 | TGCAGCGTTGAGGGCAGTGGCACGGATGGCTACACCTTC | CSVEGSGTDGYTF
. | TRBD2 | 13 | TRBJ2-1 | TRBV6-5 | TGTGCCAGCACCGGGGGGGCCCTTGGTGAGCAGTTCTTC | CASTGGALGEQFF
. | TRBD1 | 17 | TRBJ2-7 | TRBV28 | TGTGCCAGCAGTCTGAGCCCAACAGGGGGCCTAAACTACGAGCAGTACTTC | CASSLSPTGGLNYEQYF
. | . | 13 | TRBJ1-1 | TRBV2 | TGTGCCAGCAGTGTAAATATAGTCACTGAAGCTTTCTTT | CASSVNIVTEAFF
. | . | 14 | TRBJ1-5 | TRBV28 | TGTGCCAGCACCCGACTCGGGGGTAATCAGCCCCAGCATTTT | CASTRLGGNQPQHF
. | . | 12 | TRBJ1-6 | TRBV3-1/TRBV3-2 | TGTGCCAGCAGCCAAGATATCTCACCCCTCCACTTT | CASSQDISPLHF
. | . | 14 | TRBJ2-7 | TRBV6-4 | TGTGCCAGCCCTCGTCACGGTCTTCCCGACGAGCAGTACTTC | CASPRHGLPDEQYF
. | TRBD1 | 14 | TRBJ1-1 | TRBV5-1 | TGCGCCAGCAGCCTGGACAGGCCGAGAGAGCGAGCTTTCTTT | CASSLDRPRERAFF
. | TRBD1 | 13 | TRBJ1-6 | TRBV5-1 | TGCGCCAGCAGGACAGGGCTTAATTCACCCCTCCACTTT | CASRTGLNSPLHF
. | . | 17 | TRBJ1-3 | TRBV30 | TGTGCCTGGAGTGCATTTGGACAGCACTACTCTGGAAACACCATATATTTT | CAWSAFGQHYSGNTIYF
. | . | 15 | TRBJ1-5 | TRBV19 | TGTGCCAGTAGTGTAGTAACCCGGAGCAATCAGCCCCAGCATTTT | CASSVVTRSNQPQHF
few | . | 12 | TRBJ2-5 | TRBV6-5 | TGTGCCAGCAGTCCCTCCTTAGAGACCCAGTACTTC | CASSPSLETQYF
once | TRBD1 | 14 | TRBJ1-2 | TRBV6-6 | TGTGCCAGCAGGCCAACAGGGGTTGCCTATGGCTACACCTTC | CASRPTGVAYGYTF
. | . | 14 | TRBJ1-6 | TRBV27 | TGTGCCAGCAGTGAACTTCATATGAATTCACCCCTCCACTTT | CASSELHMNSPLHF
once | . | 15 | TRBJ2-3 | TRBV6-5 | TGTGCCAGCAGTTACCAAACGGCTCGGGGAGATACGCAGTATTTT | CASSYQTARGDTQYF
. | . | 15 | TRBJ1-6 | TRBV7-6 | TGTGCCAGCAGCTTAGAGAGGGCCCAAGGTTCACCCCTCCACTTT | CASSLERAQGSPLHF
once | . | 13 | TRBJ1-2 | TRBV6-5 | TGTGCCAGCAGTTACGCCTTAGAGATGAGCTACACCTTC | CASSYALEMSYTF
. | TRBD2 | 15 | TRBJ2-3 | TRBV19 | TGTGCCAGTAGCTCGGGACTAGCGGGGGGATATACGCAGTATTTT | CASSSGLAGGYTQYF
few | TRBD1 | 15 | TRBJ1-4 | TRBV6-5 | TGTGCCAGCAGTTACTCCCTAGGGGGCGGTGAAAAACTGTTTTTT | CASSYSLGGGEKLFF
once | . | 13 | TRBJ1-5 | TRBV12-3/TRBV12-4 | TGTGCCAGCAGTTTTCCCGGCAATCAGCCCCAGCATTTT | CASSFPGNQPQHF
. | . | 16 | TRBJ1-5 | TRBV6-2/TRBV6-3 | TGTGCCAGCAGTTACTCGGGCAGGTTAGGAAATCAGCCCCAGCATTTT | CASSYSGRLGNQPQHF
. | TRBD1 | 15 | TRBJ1-6 | TRBV25-1 | TGTGCCAGCAGTGAATCCAGGGGGAATAATTCACCCCTCCACTTT | CASSESRGNNSPLHF
. | TRBD1 | 15 | TRBJ2-2 | TRBV7-6 | TGTGCCAGCAGCCCCGGACAGGCAATGGCCGGGGAGCTGTTTTTT | CASSPGQAMAGELFF
. | . | 17 | TRBJ2-5 | TRBV11-3 | TGTGCCAGCAGCTTAGGGATTCCGGGACTGAAGCTGGAGACCCAGTACTTC | CASSLGIPGLKLETQYF
. | TRBD1 | 19 | TRBJ1-3 | TRBV9 | TGTGCCAGCAGCGCAAGGGAGGGGATCGGGACAGGGGCTGGAAACACCATATATTTT | CASSAREGIGTGAGNTIYF
. | TRBD1 | 15 | TRBJ1-2 | TRBV6-5 | TGTGCCAGCAGTTACTCGCGACAGGGACCCTATGGCTACACCTTC | CASSYSRQGPYGYTF
. | . | 14 | TRBJ2-5 | TRBV5-1 | TGCGCCAGCAGCTTGGGTCTGGGGGCAGAGACCCAGTACTTC | CASSLGLGAETQYF
. | . | 12 | TRBJ1-1 | TRBV3-1/TRBV3-2 | TGTGCCAGCAGCCCCGACAGAAGAGAAGCTTTCTTT | CASSPDRREAFF
. | . | 16 | TRBJ1-4 | TRBV9 | TGTGCCAGCAGCGCCCAGACGGGGGGAGTGGGTGAAAAACTGTTTTTT | CASSAQTGGVGEKLFF
. | TRBD1 | 16 | TRBJ2-3 | TRBV14 | TGTGCCAGCAGCCGGACAGGGGGGGGCCCCCCAGATACGCAGTATTTT | CASSRTGGGPPDTQYF
. | . | 13 | TRBJ1-5 | TRBV19 | TGTGCCAGTAGTATGGGCAGCAATCAGCCCCAGCATTTT | CASSMGSNQPQHF
. | TRBD2 | 17 | TRBJ2-1 | TRBV4-3 | TGCGCCAGCAGCGACCTCCAAAGCGGGACTCGGGACAATGAGCAGTTCTTC | CASSDLQSGTRDNEQFF
few | . | 15 | TRBJ1-1 | TRBV20-1 | TGCAGTGCTAGTTACCTTACAGGGCGAAGGACTGAAGCTTTCTTT | CSASYLTGRRTEAFF
. | TRBD1 | 15 | TRBJ1-2 | TRBV28 | TGTGCCAGCAGTCCCACCTCGGACAGGAGTTATGGCTACACCTTC | CASSPTSDRSYGYTF
few | TRBD1 | 14 | TRBJ1-4 | TRBV6-5 | TGTGCCAGCAGCTGGGACAGATCTAATGAAAAACTGTTTTTT | CASSWDRSNEKLFF
. | TRBD2 | 18 | TRBJ2-3 | TRBV28 | TGTGCCAGCAGTTTTGGTATTGCGGGGGGGATTTCATCAGATACGCAGTATTTT | CASSFGIAGGISSDTQYF
once | TRBD1 | 15 | TRBJ2-1 | TRBV6-2/TRBV6-3 | TGTGCCAGCAGTCTAGACAGGGGGACCTACAATGAGCAGTTCTTC | CASSLDRGTYNEQFF
many | TRBD1 | 17 | TRBJ2-2 | TRBV7-9 | TGTGCCAGCTCTTGGTCAGGGGGCACGGCTAACACCGGGGAGCTGTTTTTT | CASSWSGGTANTGELFF